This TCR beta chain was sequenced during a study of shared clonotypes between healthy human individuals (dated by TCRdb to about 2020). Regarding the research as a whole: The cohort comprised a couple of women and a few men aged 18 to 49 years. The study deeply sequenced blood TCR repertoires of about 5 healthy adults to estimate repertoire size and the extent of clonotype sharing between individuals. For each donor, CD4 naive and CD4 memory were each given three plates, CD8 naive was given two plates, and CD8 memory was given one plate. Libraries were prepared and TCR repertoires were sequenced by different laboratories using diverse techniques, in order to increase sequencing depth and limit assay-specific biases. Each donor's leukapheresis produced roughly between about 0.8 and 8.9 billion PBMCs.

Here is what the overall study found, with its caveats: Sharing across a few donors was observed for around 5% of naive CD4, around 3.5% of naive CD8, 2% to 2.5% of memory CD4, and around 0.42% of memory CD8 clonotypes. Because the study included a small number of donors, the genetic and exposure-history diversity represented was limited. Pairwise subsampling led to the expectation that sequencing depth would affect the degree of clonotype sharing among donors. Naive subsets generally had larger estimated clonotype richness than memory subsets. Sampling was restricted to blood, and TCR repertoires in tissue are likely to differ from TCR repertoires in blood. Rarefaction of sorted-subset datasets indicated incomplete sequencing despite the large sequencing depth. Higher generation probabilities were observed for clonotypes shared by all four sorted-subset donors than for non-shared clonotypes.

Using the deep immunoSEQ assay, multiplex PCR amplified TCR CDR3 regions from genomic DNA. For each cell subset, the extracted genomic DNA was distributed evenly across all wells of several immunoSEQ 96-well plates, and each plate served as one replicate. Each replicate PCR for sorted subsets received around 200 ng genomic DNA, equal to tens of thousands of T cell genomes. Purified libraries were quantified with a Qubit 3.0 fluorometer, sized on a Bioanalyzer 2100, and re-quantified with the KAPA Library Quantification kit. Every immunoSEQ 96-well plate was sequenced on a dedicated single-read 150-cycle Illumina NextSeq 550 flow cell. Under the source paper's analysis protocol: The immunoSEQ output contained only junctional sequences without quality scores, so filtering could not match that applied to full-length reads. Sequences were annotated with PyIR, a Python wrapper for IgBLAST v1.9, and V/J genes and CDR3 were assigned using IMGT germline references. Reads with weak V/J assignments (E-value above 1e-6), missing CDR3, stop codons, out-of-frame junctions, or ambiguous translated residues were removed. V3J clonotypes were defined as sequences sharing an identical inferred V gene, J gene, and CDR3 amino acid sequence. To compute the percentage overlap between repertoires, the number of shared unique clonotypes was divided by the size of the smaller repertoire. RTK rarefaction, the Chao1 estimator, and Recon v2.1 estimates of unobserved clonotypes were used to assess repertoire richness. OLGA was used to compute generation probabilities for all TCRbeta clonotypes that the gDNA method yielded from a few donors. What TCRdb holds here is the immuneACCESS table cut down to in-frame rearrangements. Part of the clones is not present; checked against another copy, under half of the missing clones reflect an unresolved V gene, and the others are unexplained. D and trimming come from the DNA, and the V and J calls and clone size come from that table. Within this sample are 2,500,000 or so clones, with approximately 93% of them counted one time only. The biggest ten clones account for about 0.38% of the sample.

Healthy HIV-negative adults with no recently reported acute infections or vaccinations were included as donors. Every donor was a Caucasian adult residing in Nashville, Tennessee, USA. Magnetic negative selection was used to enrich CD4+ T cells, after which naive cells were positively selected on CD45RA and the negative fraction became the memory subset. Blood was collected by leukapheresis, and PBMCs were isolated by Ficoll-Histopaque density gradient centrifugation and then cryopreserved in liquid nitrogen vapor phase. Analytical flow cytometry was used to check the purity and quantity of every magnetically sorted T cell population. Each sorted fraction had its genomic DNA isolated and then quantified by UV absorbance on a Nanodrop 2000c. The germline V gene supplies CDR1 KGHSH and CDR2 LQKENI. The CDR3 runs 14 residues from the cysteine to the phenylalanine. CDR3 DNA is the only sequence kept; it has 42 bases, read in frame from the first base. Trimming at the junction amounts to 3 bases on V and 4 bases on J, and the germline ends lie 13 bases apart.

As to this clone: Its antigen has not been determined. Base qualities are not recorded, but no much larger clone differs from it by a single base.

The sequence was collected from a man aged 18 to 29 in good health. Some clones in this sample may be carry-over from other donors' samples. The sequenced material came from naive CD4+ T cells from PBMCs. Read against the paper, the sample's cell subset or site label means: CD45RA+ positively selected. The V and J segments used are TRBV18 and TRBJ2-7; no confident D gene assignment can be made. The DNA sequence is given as TGTGCCAGCTCACCGCACCCGCTTGTTTACGAGCAGTACTTC. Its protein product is CASSPHPLVYEQYF.